The rows below give T cell receptor beta chains drawn from one sample of a study of early T cells in non-severe SARS-CoV-2 infection. TCRdb redid the calling of the 5' RACE reads with MiXCR, one entry per CDR3 protein. The sample shows roughly 65,000 distinct CDR3 sequences, roughly 11% of them seen only once. Sequencing was performed on whole blood. The receptors come from an adult who was a healthcare worker with PCR-confirmed SARS-CoV-2 infection or an uninfected control (not recorded which). The CDR3 runs from the conserved cysteine through the conserved F or W. A D gene is named only where the DNA matches it firmly. Clone sizes are given selectively: once, few, many, or a class where the clone is expanded.

d_call j_call v_call clone_size cdr3_aa cdr3_nt
TRBD2 TRBJ2-7 TRBV10-3 . CATGRGDISYEQYF TGTGCCACAGGGCGGGGGGACATTTCCTACGAGCAGTACTTC
. TRBJ2-3 TRBV7-2 . CASSAGQFTDTQYF TGTGCCAGCAGCGCGGGACAGTTCACAGATACGCAGTATTTT
. TRBJ2-4 TRBV11-2 few CASSLGGKSIQYF TGTGCCAGCAGCTTAGGGGGAAAGTCAATTCAGTACTTC
. TRBJ2-5 TRBV18 few CASSREAETQYF TGTGCCAGCTCACGAGAGGCAGAGACCCAGTACTTC
TRBD2 TRBJ2-5 TRBV28 few CASSLPQLAGVETQYF TGTGCCAGCAGTTTACCCCAGCTAGCGGGAGTTGAGACCCAGTACTTC
. TRBJ2-1 TRBV5-1 . CASSLRSAPNEQFF TGCGCCAGCAGCTTGCGTTCTGCCCCCAATGAGCAGTTCTTC
. TRBJ2-3 TRBV6-6 . CASSWTRLGLDTQYF TGTGCCAGCAGCTGGACAAGGCTAGGGTTAGATACGCAGTATTTT
TRBD2 TRBJ2-1 TRBV2 . CATPRTSENEQFF TGTGCCACCCCAAGGACTAGTGAAAATGAGCAGTTCTTC
TRBD1 TRBJ2-5 TRBV5-5 many CASRRRGQGGETQYF TGTGCCAGCAGACGGCGTGGACAGGGAGGAGAGACCCAGTACTTC
. TRBJ2-3 TRBV4-2 few CASSQDRGGTQYF TGTGCCAGCAGCCAAGATCGGGGCGGAACGCAGTATTTT
. TRBJ2-1 TRBV5-4 . CASHESRAGGYNEQFF TGTGCCAGCCACGAGAGCCGAGCAGGGGGGTACAATGAGCAGTTCTTC
. TRBJ2-1 TRBV6-5 few CASSVAGRRYEQFF TGTGCCAGCAGTGTAGCAGGAAGGCGCTATGAGCAGTTCTTC
TRBD1 TRBJ1-2 TRBV27 few CASKPGQGAYGYTF TGTGCCAGTAAACCGGGACAGGGGGCCTATGGCTACACCTTC
TRBD2 TRBJ2-7 TRBV5-4 . CASSNLAGTSPYEQYF TGTGCCAGCAGCAACTTGGCGGGGACTAGTCCGTACGAGCAGTACTTC
. TRBJ1-1 TRBV3-1 few CASSQGGALWSITNTEAFF TGTGCCAGCAGCCAAGGCGGGGCTTTGTGGTCGATAACGAACACTGAAGCTTTCTTT
. TRBJ2-5 TRBV29-1 many CSAGTLQETQYF TGCAGCGCTGGGACCCTCCAAGAGACCCAGTACTTC
. TRBJ1-1 TRBV4-3 . CASSQGRLDTEAFF TGCGCCAGCAGCCAAGGGAGGTTGGACACTGAAGCTTTCTTT
. TRBJ1-3 TRBV7-6 many CASSLTDSYFSGNTIYF TGTGCCAGCAGCTTAACGGACAGCTACTTCTCTGGAAACACCATATATTTT
. TRBJ2-5 TRBV11-2 . CASSFPPGKETQYF TGTGCCAGCAGCTTCCCTCCGGGTAAAGAGACCCAGTACTTC
. TRBJ2-3 TRBV20-1 . CSARRSGSVADTQYF TGCAGTGCTAGACGGTCCGGTAGCGTGGCAGATACGCAGTATTTT
TRBD2 TRBJ2-7 TRBV7-8 . CASSGSGLAVSSYEQYF TGTGCCAGCAGCGGCAGCGGACTAGCGGTAAGCTCCTACGAGCAGTACTTC
TRBD2 TRBJ2-1 TRBV4-3 . CASSQDQRLAVYNEQFF TGCGCCAGCAGCCAAGATCAGAGGCTAGCGGTCTACAATGAGCAGTTCTTC
. TRBJ1-1 TRBV3-1 . CASSQGSGLHTEAFF TGTGCCAGCAGCCAAGGGTCCGGGCTACACACTGAAGCTTTCTTT
. TRBJ2-3 TRBV24-1 few CATSDLYTQYF TGTGCCACCAGTGATTTGTATACGCAGTATTTT
. TRBJ1-2 TRBV9 . CASSDTYSNYGYTF TGTGCCAGCAGCGATACATACAGTAACTATGGCTACACCTTC
TRBD1 TRBJ2-2 TRBV29-1 many CSVTGGTGELFF TGCAGCGTCACAGGGGGCACCGGGGAGCTGTTTTTT